This TCR beta chain was recovered during a study of human T cells and chemical hapten exposure. This sample's time point: patch test 1, 2 weeks after DPC sensitization. Treatment defined: therapeutic diphenylcyclopropenone sensitization with weekly scalp DPC. This CDR3 has 14 amino acids. Between the trimmed V and J ends, which lost 2 bases and 3 bases, there was a span of 11 bases. Per the germline V gene, CDR1 is MNHNS and CDR2 is SASEGT. TCRdb re-analysed the RACE reads in MiXCR, keeping a single row per CDR3 protein. The sample lists approximately 400,000 distinct CDR3 sequences, 4% to 5.5% occurring once.

This sample comprised whole blood, obtained in connection with sensitization to the hapten diphenylcyclopropenone (DPC). The J gene is TRBJ2-7, the V gene TRBV6-1, with a possible D match to TRBD2 (5 bases). This receptor was obtained from a woman aged 50 to 60 with alopecia areata. Some clones in this sample may be carry-over from other donors' samples. The CDR3 region has the DNA TGTGCCAGCAGTGAACTGGTCGGGGACTACGAGCAGTACTTC. The encoded protein is CASSELVGDYEQYF.